This TCR beta chain was found in a study of blood T cell repertoires in COVID-19 (dated by TCRdb to 2018 to 2020). Concerning the study at large: Collaborator samples came from the United States, Italy and Spain and covered acute and convalescent phases of COVID-19. The material from the prospective study consisted of cDNA or gDNA derived from T cells, B-cell-depleted T cells, or PBMCs. The dataset comprised deeply sampled blood TCRbeta repertoires from subjects exposed to, actively infected with, or recovered from COVID-19. The repertoires were released in a freely available public database meant as a resource for research on the immune response to SARS-CoV-2. The samples were drawn from two sources: the first 160 participants of the ongoing ImmuneRACE study, and fewer than 1,500 subjects contributed by 6 global collaborators. The sample metadata nearly always contained a de-identified subject ID, COVID-19 status, age in years and sex. Where available, HLA class I and class II types were taken from metadata supplied by the sample provider and were not determined by assay-based typing.

The immunoSEQ Assay, a bias-controlled multiplex PCR, was used to amplify TCRbeta CDR3 regions from genomic DNA. The authors' analysis ran thus. The number of nucleated cells in each sample was estimated by amplification of reference gene primers within the assay. To quantify the absolute abundance of each unique TCRbeta CDR3 rearrangement, sequence reads were collapsed and filtered. Productive Simpson clonality was computed per sample as the square root of Simpson's diversity index over productive rearrangements. The source is immuneACCESS, and TCRdb retained only in-frame sequences with V and J called. Part of the clones is not carried over; for the studies checked, unresolved V genes explain less than half of this, and the remainder is unexplained. V and J calls and clone size follow that table, whereas D and trimming were derived from the DNA. The sample table shows a few hundred thousand clones, and approximately 90% are seen once. In total, the top ten clones hold over 9% of the sample.

Notes on this clone: What antigen it recognizes has not been identified. No clone much larger than this one lies a single base away; base qualities are absent. This CDR3 is also generated by other DNA sequences in the sample.

Broader findings and caveats from the paper: The amount of clinical and demographic metadata varied by source and participant and was provided uncurated.

Participants in the prospective study were enrolled through a virtual design, were aged about 18 to 89 years, and lived in 24 United States geographic areas. To assign participants to cohorts, the prospective study relied on clinical history that participants themselves reported in a screening survey and a study questionnaire. ImmuneRACE Cohort 3 recovered participants were defined by two consecutive negative NP/OP PCR tests, healthcare professional clearance, or symptom resolution. In the prospective study, mobile phlebotomists collected whole blood, serum and a nasopharyngeal or oropharyngeal swab from each participant. Prospective study participants could optionally give additional blood draws and questionnaires over an approximately 2-month period. Prospective study blood samples were shipped either frozen or at room temperature before DNA extraction. V and J lose 1 base and 2 bases, and a span of 5 bases separates them. CDR1 and CDR2, looked up from the germline V gene, are MGHRA and YSYEKL. The CDR3 spans 13 residues, from the cysteine through the phenylalanine. Only CDR3 DNA is held: 39 bases, read in frame from base 1.

The rearranged chain carries TRBV4-1 and TRBJ1-2, with the D gene not confidently named. Sequencing used PBMCs or T cells enriched from blood (not recorded which). The receptor was derived from a woman aged 40 to 49 who had recovered from COVID-19. The CDR3 protein: CASSQAVNYGYTF. The DNA sequence is given as TGCGCCAGCAGCCAAGCAGTGAACTATGGCTACACCTTC.